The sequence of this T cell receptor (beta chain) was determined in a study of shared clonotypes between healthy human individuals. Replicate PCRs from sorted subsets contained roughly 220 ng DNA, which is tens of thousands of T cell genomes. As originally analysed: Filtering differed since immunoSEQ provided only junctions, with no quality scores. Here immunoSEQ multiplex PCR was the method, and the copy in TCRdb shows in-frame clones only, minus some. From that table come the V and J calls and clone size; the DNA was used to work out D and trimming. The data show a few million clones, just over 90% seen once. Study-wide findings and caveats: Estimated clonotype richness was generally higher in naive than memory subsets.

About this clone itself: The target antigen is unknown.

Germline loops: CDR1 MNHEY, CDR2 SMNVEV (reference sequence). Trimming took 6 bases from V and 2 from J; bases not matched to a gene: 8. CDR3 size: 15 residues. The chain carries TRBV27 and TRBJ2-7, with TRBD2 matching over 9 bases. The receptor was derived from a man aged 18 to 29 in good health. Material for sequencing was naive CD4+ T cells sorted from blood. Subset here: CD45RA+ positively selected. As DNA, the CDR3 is TGTGCCAGCAGGACCGCGGGGGGGGCCACCTACGAGCAGTACTTC. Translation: CASRTAGGATYEQYF.